One and the same sample provided the 18 T cell receptor beta chains below, sequenced in a study of CD4 T cells in relation to SARS-CoV-2 and coronaviruses. The protocol was immunoSEQ multiplex PCR, while the TCRdb copy is restricted to in-frame clones and leaves out a portion. The data hold 60,000 or so clones, with 94% observed a single time. CD4+ T cells from unexposed donors were obtained before the COVID-19 pandemic (2011-2018). Sequenced input: naive CD4+ T cells from PBMCs. Subset meaning: naive CD4+ T cells isolated by negative enrichment. The receptors come from a human donor in good health.

The chain has TRBV27 and TRBJ2-3; D gene uncertain. Trimming shortened V by 6 bases and J by 0 bases, and 13 bases separated the two germline ends. CDR1 is MNHEY and CDR2 is SMNVEV in the germline V gene (reference sequence). There are 15 residues in the CDR3. CDR3 coding DNA: TGTGCCAGCAGAATCTTCAGTCTCAGCACAGATACGCAGTATTTT. Translated: CASRIFSLSTDTQYF.

The chain combines TRBV11-2 with TRBJ2-1, with 9 bases fitting TRBD1. With V trimmed by 5 bases and J by 1 base, 12 bases remained unmatched. Germline CDR1 is SGHAT and CDR2 is FQNNGV. This CDR3 has 18 amino acids. DNA for the CDR3: TGTGCCAGCAGCGCAGAACCGGGACAGGGTGCTTCCTACAATGAGCAGTTCTTC. Residues: CASSAEPGQGASYNEQFF.

The rearrangement uses TRBV27 and TRBJ2-1, with 9 bases identical to TRBD1. This CDR3 contains 20 residues. Germline V gene sequence: CDR1 MNHEY, CDR2 SMNVEV (reference sequence). With 5 bases clipped from V and 2 bases from J, the junction kept 19 bases outside the gene matches. CDR3 residues: CASSRYRGRVREQTYNEQFF. The CDR3 nucleotides read TGTGCCAGCAGTCGATACAGGGGGCGGGTACGGGAGCAGACCTACAATGAGCAGTTCTTC.

This chain joins TRBV5-1 and TRBJ2-2; a possible D gene is TRBD1 (6 bases). Trimming pared 4 bases from V and 6 bases from J, leaving 16 bases between. The germline V gene encodes CDR1 SGHRS and CDR2 YFSETQ. This CDR3 contains 15 residues. The CDR3 loop reads CASSRAIQGSGELFF. In DNA, the CDR3 is TGCGCCAGCAGCCGGGCCATACAGGGCTCCGGGGAGCTGTTTTTT.

This clone was counted a single time. The CDR3 sequence is CASSPSRTQNTGELFF. The CDR3, as DNA: TGTGCCAGCTCACCTTCCCGGACACAGAACACCGGGGAGCTGTTTTTT. The V and J genes are TRBV18 and TRBJ2-2, with D possibly TRBD1 on 5 matching bases. Between the trimmed V and J ends, which lost 3 bases and 1 base, there was a span of 12 bases. The CDR3 spans 16 residues. The germline V gene encodes CDR1 KGHSH and CDR2 LQKENI.

With respect to this clone: The junction departs from germline at one end; a sequencing error may be responsible. The rearrangement links TRBV28 to TRBJ2-7; TRBD1 matches 7 bases. CDR3 length: 12 residues. CDR1 and CDR2 (germline): MDHEN, SYDVKM. The CDR3 nucleotides are TGTGCCAGCAGTTCTCAGTTACAGGGGTACCACTTC. Encoded protein: CASSSQLQGYHF.

This rearrangement joins TRBV6-5 to TRBJ1-1; D is ambiguous. CDR1 MNHEY and CDR2 SVGAGI come from the germline V gene. CDR3 size: 11 residues. The germline V and J ends were trimmed by 7 bases and 1 base, with 4 bases remaining between them. As DNA, the CDR3 is TGTGCCAGCATTAGGAACACTGAAGCTTTCTTT. Translation: CASIRNTEAFF.

The gene calls are TRBV30 and TRBJ1-5, with 10 bases that match TRBD1. The ends lost 4 bases at V and 4 bases at J; junction bases unmatched: 4. CDR1 and CDR2 from the germline V gene are GTSNPN and SVGIG (reference sequence). This CDR3 is 14 amino acids long. The CDR3 nucleotides are TGTGCCTGGACCAGGACAGGGGGTAATCAGCCCCAGCATTTT. It is translated as CAWTRTGGNQPQHF.

This clone was recorded only once. This chain joins TRBV12-3 or TRBV12-4 and TRBJ2-1; perhaps D is TRBD1 or TRBD2 (5 bases each). The CDR3 runs 13 residues. V lost 5 bases and J lost 9, with 14 bases in between. The CDR3 region is CASSPRDEGEQFF. The CDR3 region has the DNA TGTGCCAGCAGTCCCCGGGACGAGGGTGAGCAGTTCTTC.

The chain is built from TRBV7-8 and TRBJ2-1; maybe TRBD2 (6 bases). The V end lost 4 bases, the J end lost 7 bases, and 20 bases lay between the germline ends. The CDR3 totals 16 residues. Germline lookup yields CDR1 SGHVS and CDR2 FQNEAQ. DNA for the CDR3: TGTGCCAGCAGCTGGGCGGGGCGGGAAAGGGTAAATGAGCAGTTCTTC. Translating gives CASSWAGRERVNEQFF.

This chain joins TRBV12-3 or TRBV12-4 and TRBJ1-2; tentative D call: TRBD1 (6 bases). The V end lost 7 bases, the J end lost 7 bases, and 16 bases lay between the germline ends. This CDR3 comprises 13 residues. CDR3: CASTLDRSLGYTF. As DNA, the CDR3 is TGTGCCAGCACCCTAGACAGGAGCCTTGGCTACACCTTC.

The chain couples TRBV30 to TRBJ2-5; D gene ambiguous. Germline V CDR1 and CDR2: GTSNPN, SVGIG (reference sequence). The V end lost 0 bases, the J end lost 5 bases, and 7 bases lay between the germline ends. The CDR3 runs to 12 residues. CDR3 region: CAWSVRWETQYF. Written as DNA, the CDR3 is TGTGCCTGGAGTGTACGGTGGGAGACCCAGTACTTC.

Written as DNA, the CDR3 is TGCGCCAGCAGCCAATCTCTCAATGAGCAGTTCTTC. Translation: CASSQSLNEQFF. V and J are TRBV4-1 and TRBJ2-1; D remains unclear. CDR3 length: 12 amino acids. Trimming removed 2 bases from V and 6 bases from J, with 5 bases in between. The germline V gene encodes CDR1 MGHRA and CDR2 YSYEKL.

This chain links TRBV28 with TRBJ2-7; 7 bases agree with TRBD1. The CDR3 sequence is 16 residues long. V lost 4 bases to trimming and J lost 7 bases; unmatched junction nucleotides: 16. Germline V lookup: CDR1 MDHEN, CDR2 SYDVKM. The CDR3 here is CASSSVPWGTALEQYF. The CDR3, as DNA: TGTGCCAGCAGTTCCGTCCCCTGGGGGACAGCCCTTGAGCAGTACTTC. The full variable domain, in which reference TRBV28 and TRBJ2-7 provide the parts outside the CDR3, is DVKVTQSSRYLVKRTGEKVFLECVQDMDHENMFWYRQDPGLGLRLIYFSYDVKMKEKGDIPEGYSVSREKKERFSLILESASTNQTSMYLCASSSVPWGTALEQYFGPGTRLTVT.

V is TRBV12-5 and J is TRBJ2-1; 8 bases map to TRBD2. CDR1 LGHNT and CDR2 FRNRAP come from the germline V gene. The V gene end was trimmed by 3 bases and the J gene end by 1 base; junction bases not matched to a gene: 5. This CDR3 region has 16 residues. The CDR3 DNA reads TGTGCTAGTGGTTTTTTAGCGGGACGATCCTACAATGAGCAGTTCTTC. Translating it yields CASGFLAGRSYNEQFF.

The J gene is TRBJ2-7, the V gene TRBV5-1; TRBD2 matches 14 bases. CDR1 and CDR2 from the germline V gene are SGHRS and YFSETQ. The CDR3 runs 17 residues. V was pared by 4 bases and J by 0 bases, with 6 bases of the junction left unmatched. The CDR3 sequence is CASSARGLAGASYEQYF. The CDR3, as DNA: TGCGCCAGCAGCGCTCGGGGACTAGCGGGGGCCTCCTACGAGCAGTACTTC.

The V and J genes are TRBV5-1 and TRBJ2-1, with 8 bases matching TRBD2. Germline CDR1 SGHRS, CDR2 YFSETQ. The V gene end was trimmed by 4 bases and the J gene end by 9 bases; junction bases not matched to a gene: 12. The CDR3 length is 15 residues. The CDR3 sequence is CASSGGGTSEGEQFF. As DNA, the CDR3 is TGCGCCAGCAGCGGGGGGGGGACTAGTGAGGGTGAGCAGTTCTTC.

The chain employs TRBV2 and TRBJ1-6; D remains ambiguous. CDR3 size: 14 residues. CDR1 is SNHLY and CDR2 is FYNNEI in the germline V gene. The V gene lost 7 bases and the J gene lost 7 bases, with 14 bases spanning the gap. This CDR3 is CASKRATSNSPLHF. The CDR3 nucleotides read TGTGCCAGCAAGCGGGCTACCTCCAATTCACCCCTCCACTTT. The full variable domain, rest sourced from reference TRBV2 and TRBJ1-6, is EPEVTQTPSHQVTQMGQEVILRCVPISNHLYFYWYRQILGQKVEFLVSFYNNEISEKSEIFDDQFSVERPDGSNFTLKIRSTKLEDSAMYFCASKRATSNSPLHFGNGTRLTVT.